Shown below are 8 T cell receptor beta chains from a single sample sequenced in a study of blood T cell repertoires in COVID-19 (dated by TCRdb to the early 2020s). Receptor libraries were prepared by the immunoSEQ multiplex PCR assay. TCRdb took over this immuneACCESS table, retaining in-frame rearrangements with V and J assigned. Such tables are incomplete; in checked studies, under half of the missing clones stem from an unresolved V gene, and the remainder is unexplained. The sample yields about 130,000 clones; 85% to 90% were counted once. The ten largest clones represent approximately 3% of the sample. The specimen sequenced was peripheral blood. The receptor set was obtained from a woman over 75 with COVID-19, enrolled during active disease.

The chain links TRBV27 to TRBJ1-5; 8 nucleotides agree with TRBD1. The CDR3 covers 14 residues. Germline lookup yields CDR1 MNHEY and CDR2 SMNVEV (reference sequence). Trimming removed 5 bases from V and 10 bases from J; junction bases left unmatched: 10. CDR3 amino acids: CASSARQGLRPQHF. The DNA for the CDR3 is TGTGCCAGCAGTGCACGACAGGGGTTAAGACCCCAGCATTTT.

The V and J genes are TRBV27 and TRBJ1-5; no clear D gene. V gave up 0 bases and J gave up 0 bases, with 12 bases separating them. From germline, CDR1 is MNHEY and CDR2 SMNVEV (reference sequence). The CDR3 contains 17 residues. The CDR3 DNA reads as TGTGCCAGCAGTTTATCCCTGACACAGTATAGCAATCAGCCCCAGCATTTT. This translates into CASSLSLTQYSNQPQHF.

The J gene is TRBJ1-1, the V gene TRBV9; the match to TRBD1 covers 7 bases. V shed 0 bases, J shed 2 bases, and the junction held 4 bases outside the gene matches. The length of the CDR3 is 15 residues. From germline, CDR1 is SGDLS and CDR2 YYNGEE. CDR3 in amino acids: CASSVVVGGNTEAFF. CDR3 sequence (DNA): TGTGCCAGCAGCGTAGTTGTAGGGGGCAACACTGAAGCTTTCTTT.

The gene calls are TRBV28 and TRBJ1-5; D is perhaps TRBD1 (6 bases). Germline-derived CDR1 and CDR2 are MDHEN and SYDVKM. The CDR3 contains 15 residues. V gave up 1 base and J gave up 2 bases, with 9 bases separating them. This chain's CDR3 is CASSLFSGGNQPQHF. CDR3 DNA: TGTGCCAGCAGTTTATTTTCAGGGGGCAATCAGCCCCAGCATTTT.

This clone was detected once. The V and J genes are TRBV2 and TRBJ2-1; 14 bases agree with TRBD2. CDR1 and CDR2 (germline): SNHLY, FYNNEI. V shed 6 bases, J shed 9 bases, and the junction held 4 bases outside the gene matches. There are 14 residues in the CDR3. This chain's CDR3 is CASRPGLAGVEQFF. The DNA for the CDR3 is TGTGCCAGCAGACCGGGACTAGCGGGAGTTGAGCAGTTCTTC.

The chain couples TRBV3-1 (or the pseudogene TRBV3-2) to TRBJ1-5, with 12 bases that match TRBD1. This CDR3 region has 20 residues. Germline V gene lookup returns CDR1 LGHDT and CDR2 YNNKEL (reference sequence). Unmatched junction bases numbered 11, after V lost 0 bases and J lost 2 bases. The CDR3 bases are TGTGCCAGCAGCCAAGATATGCCGGGACAGGGGGCGCGTGGCAATCAGCCCCAGCATTTT. This gives the protein CASSQDMPGQGARGNQPQHF.

The chain combines TRBV19 with TRBJ1-5, with D perhaps matching TRBD1 (6 bases). Germline lookup yields CDR1 LNHDA and CDR2 SQIVND (reference sequence). V was pared by 5 bases and J by 1 base, with 18 bases between. The CDR3 totals 17 residues. The CDR3 reads CASSDTGGPGSNQPQHF. CDR3 bases: TGTGCCAGTAGTGATACGGGGGGGCCGGGGAGCAATCAGCCCCAGCATTTT.

The chain recombines TRBV19 with TRBJ2-6, with TRBD1 as a possible D gene (6 bases). The CDR3 runs to 20 residues. V was shortened by 3 bases and J by 1 base, with 22 bases between the two germline ends. The germline V gene has CDR1 LNHDA and CDR2 SQIVND (reference sequence). The CDR3 nucleotides read TGTGCCAGTAGTATGAGGGACACAAGACACCTTAATTCTGGGGCCAACGTCCTGACTTTC. Translating it yields CASSMRDTRHLNSGANVLTF.